The clone carrying this TCR beta chain was recorded many times. What it binds is not known. The data belong to a study of CD8 T cells in ankylosing spondylitis. General study results and limits: A TCR beta motif made of fewer than ten highly homologous variants seemed typical of ankylosing spondylitis blood. Earlier reports found some motif variants in synovial fluid and blood in reactive arthritis.

Using quantitative 5'-RACE with molecular barcodes, the authors made TCR beta libraries. A single record per CDR3 protein comes from TCRdb applying MiXCR to the 5' RACE reads. In the table there are about 240,000 distinct CDR3 sequences, around 10% of which are singletons. Trimming cost V 2 bases and J 3 bases; bases outside gene matches: 5. Germline CDR1 and CDR2: DFQATT and SNEGSKA (reference sequence). The CDR3 has 14 amino acids. The chain joins TRBV20-1 to TRBJ2-7, with TRBD1 matching over 9 bases. Sequencing used blood, either unsorted or a sorted T cell fraction (not recorded which). The source is a male donor with ankylosing spondylitis or in good health (not recorded which). The CDR3, as DNA: TGCAGTGCTAGAAGGGACAGGGAAGGCTACGAGCAGTACTTC. It is translated as CSARRDREGYEQYF.